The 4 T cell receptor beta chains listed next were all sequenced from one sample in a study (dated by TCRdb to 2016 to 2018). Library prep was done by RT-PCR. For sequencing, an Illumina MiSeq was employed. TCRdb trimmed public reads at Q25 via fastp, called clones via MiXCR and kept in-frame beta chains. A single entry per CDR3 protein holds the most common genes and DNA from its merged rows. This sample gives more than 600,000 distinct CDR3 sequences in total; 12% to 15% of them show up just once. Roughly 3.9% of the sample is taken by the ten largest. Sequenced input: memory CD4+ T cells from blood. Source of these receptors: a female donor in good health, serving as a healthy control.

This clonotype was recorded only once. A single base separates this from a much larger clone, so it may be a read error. Here the CDR3 reads CSARLEGGTYNEQFF. The DNA for the CDR3 is TGCAGTGCTAGGCTAGAGGGAGGGACCTACAATGAGCAGTTCTTC. J is TRBJ2-1 and V is TRBV20-1; 7 bases are a match to TRBD2. Germline V CDR1 and CDR2: DFQATT, SNEGSKA (reference sequence). CDR3 length: 15 amino acids. V shed 3 bases, J shed 2 bases, and the junction held 7 bases outside the gene matches.

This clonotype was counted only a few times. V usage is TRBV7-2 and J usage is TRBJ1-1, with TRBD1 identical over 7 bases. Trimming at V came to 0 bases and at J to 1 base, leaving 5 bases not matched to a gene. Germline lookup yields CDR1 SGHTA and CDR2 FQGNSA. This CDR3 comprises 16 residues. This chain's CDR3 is CASSLAAGGANTEAFF. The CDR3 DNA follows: TGTGCCAGCAGCTTAGCGGCAGGGGGGGCGAACACTGAAGCTTTCTTT.

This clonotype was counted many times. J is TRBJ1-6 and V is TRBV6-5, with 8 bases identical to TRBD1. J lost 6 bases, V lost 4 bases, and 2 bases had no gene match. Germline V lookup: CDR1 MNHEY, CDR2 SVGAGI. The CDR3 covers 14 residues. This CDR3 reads CASSLQGGNSPLHF. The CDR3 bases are TGTGCCAGCAGTTTACAGGGGGGTAATTCACCCCTCCACTTT.

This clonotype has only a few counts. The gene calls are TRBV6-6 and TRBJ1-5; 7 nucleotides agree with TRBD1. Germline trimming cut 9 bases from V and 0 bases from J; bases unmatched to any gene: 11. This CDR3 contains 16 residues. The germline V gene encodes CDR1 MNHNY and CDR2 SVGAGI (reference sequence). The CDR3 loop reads CASRRGQNYSNQPQHF. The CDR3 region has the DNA TGTGCCAGTAGACGGGGACAGAATTATAGCAATCAGCCCCAGCATTTT.